This T cell receptor (beta chain) stems from a study of spatial heterogeneity in lung cancer. In the study overall: Detection consistently yielded more beta chains than alpha chains. Overall study results and limits: Ubiquitous expanded tumor TCRs were observed in blood more at resection than follow-up.

As to time point: sample taken at primary tumor resection. TCR cDNA molecules were tagged individually, and each one carried a unique molecular identifier. TCRdb fed the 5' RACE reads into MiXCR, producing one record per CDR3 protein. In the table there are about 38,000 distinct CDR3 sequences, more than 4.5% of which are singletons. In this sample, this clonotype turned up a few times. Its antigen is unknown. Looked up from germline, CDR1 is SGHTA and CDR2 is FQGNSA. The CDR3 extends over 14 amino acids. V was shortened by 1 base and J by 4 bases, with 8 bases between the two germline ends. Sequenced material: PBMCs, taken at surgery. The V and J genes are TRBV7-2 and TRBJ2-1, with D unclear. The TCR sequence derives from a female donor with early-stage non-small cell lung cancer. The CDR3 DNA sequence: TGTGCCAGCAGCTTAGATGCAGGTTACAATGAGCAGTTCTTC. Translating gives CASSLDAGYNEQFF.